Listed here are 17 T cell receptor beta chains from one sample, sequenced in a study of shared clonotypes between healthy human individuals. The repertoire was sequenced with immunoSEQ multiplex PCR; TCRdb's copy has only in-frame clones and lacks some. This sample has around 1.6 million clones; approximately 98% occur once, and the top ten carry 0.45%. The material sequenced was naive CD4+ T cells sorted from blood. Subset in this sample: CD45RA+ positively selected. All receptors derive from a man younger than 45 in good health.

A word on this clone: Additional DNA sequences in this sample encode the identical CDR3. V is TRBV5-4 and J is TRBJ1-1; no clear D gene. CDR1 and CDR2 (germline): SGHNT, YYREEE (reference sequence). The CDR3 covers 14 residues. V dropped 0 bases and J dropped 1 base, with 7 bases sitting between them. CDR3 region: CASSLGQKNTEAFF. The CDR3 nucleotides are TGTGCCAGCAGCTTGGGGCAGAAGAACACTGAAGCTTTCTTT.

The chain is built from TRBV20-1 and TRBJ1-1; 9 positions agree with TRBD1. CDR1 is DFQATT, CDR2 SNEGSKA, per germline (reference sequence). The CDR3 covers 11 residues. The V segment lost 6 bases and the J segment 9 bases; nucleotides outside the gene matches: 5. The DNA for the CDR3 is TGCAGTGCCGGGGGACAGGGACAAGCTTTCTTT. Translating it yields CSAGGQGQAFF.

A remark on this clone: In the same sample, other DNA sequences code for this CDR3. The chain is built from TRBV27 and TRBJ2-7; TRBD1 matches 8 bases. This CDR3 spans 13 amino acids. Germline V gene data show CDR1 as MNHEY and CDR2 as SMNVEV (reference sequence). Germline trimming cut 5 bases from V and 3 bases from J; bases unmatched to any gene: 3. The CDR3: CASSRTGNYEQYF. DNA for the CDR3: TGTGCCAGCAGTCGGACAGGGAACTACGAGCAGTACTTC.

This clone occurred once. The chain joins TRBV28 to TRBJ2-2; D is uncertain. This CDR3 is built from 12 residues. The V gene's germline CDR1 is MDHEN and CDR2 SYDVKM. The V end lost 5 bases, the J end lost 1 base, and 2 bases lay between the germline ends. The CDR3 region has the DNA TGTGCCAGCAGTGAGAACACCGGGGAGCTGTTTTTT. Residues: CASSENTGELFF. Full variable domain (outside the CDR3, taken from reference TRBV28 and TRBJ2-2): DVKVTQSSRYLVKRTGEKVFLECVQDMDHENMFWYRQDPGLGLRLIYFSYDVKMKEKGDIPEGYSVSREKKERFSLILESASTNQTSMYLCASSENTGELFFGEGSRLTVL.

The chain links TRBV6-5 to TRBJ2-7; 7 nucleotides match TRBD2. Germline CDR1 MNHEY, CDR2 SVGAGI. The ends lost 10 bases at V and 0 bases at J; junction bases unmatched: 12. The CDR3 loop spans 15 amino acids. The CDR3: CATREGGSSSYEQYF. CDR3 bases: TGTGCCACCCGCGAGGGAGGGTCGAGCTCCTACGAGCAGTACTTC.

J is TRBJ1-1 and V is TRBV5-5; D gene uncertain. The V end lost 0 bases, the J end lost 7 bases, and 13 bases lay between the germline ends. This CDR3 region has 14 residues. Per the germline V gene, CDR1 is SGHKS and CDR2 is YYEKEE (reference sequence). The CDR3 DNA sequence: TGTGCCAGCAGCTTGGTACAGAGACCCGGTGAAGCTTTCTTT. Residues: CASSLVQRPGEAFF.

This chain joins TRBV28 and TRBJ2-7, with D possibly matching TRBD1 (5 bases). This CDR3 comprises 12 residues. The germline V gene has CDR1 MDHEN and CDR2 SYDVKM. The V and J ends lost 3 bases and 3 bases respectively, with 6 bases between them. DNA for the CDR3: TGTGCCAGCAGTTTTGACAGCTACGAGCAGTACTTC. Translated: CASSFDSYEQYF.

The CDR3 bases are TGTGCCAGTAGTCATCAGGGGGCGCAGAGTGGCTACACCTTC. This encodes CASSHQGAQSGYTF. V and J are TRBV19 and TRBJ1-2, with 8 bases identical to TRBD1. The trim removed 5 bases at V and 7 bases at J, leaving 9 bases unmatched. The V gene's germline CDR1 is LNHDA and CDR2 SQIVND (reference sequence). The CDR3 runs to 14 residues.

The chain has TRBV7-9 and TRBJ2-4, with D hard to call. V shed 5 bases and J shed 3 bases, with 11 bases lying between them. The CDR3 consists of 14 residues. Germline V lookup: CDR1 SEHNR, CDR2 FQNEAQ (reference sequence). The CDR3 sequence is CASSHGRHKNIQYF. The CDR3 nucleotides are TGTGCCAGCAGCCACGGCAGGCACAAAAACATTCAGTACTTC.

Here the CDR3 reads CASSEARSVDTQYF. For the CDR3, the DNA is TGTGCCAGCAGTGAAGCGCGCAGCGTCGATACGCAGTATTTT. J is TRBJ2-3 and V is TRBV2; unclear D gene. The CDR3 extends over 14 amino acids. Trimming left V 0 bases short and J 6 bases short, with 10 bases between. The germline V gene encodes CDR1 SNHLY and CDR2 FYNNEI.

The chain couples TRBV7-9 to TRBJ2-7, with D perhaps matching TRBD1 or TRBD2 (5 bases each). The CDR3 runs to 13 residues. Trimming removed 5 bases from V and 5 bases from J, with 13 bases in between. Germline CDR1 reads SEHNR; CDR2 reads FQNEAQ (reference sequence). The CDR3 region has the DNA TGTGCCAGCAGCCCTCGGGACCACGACGAGCAGTACTTC. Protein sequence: CASSPRDHDEQYF.

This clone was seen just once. Written as DNA, the CDR3 is TGCAGCGGGACTAGCGGGAGGAAGGAGTTCTTC. Translated: CSGTSGRKEFF. The rearrangement joins TRBV29-1 to TRBJ2-1; 14 nucleotides line up with TRBD2. The CDR3 runs to 11 residues. Trimming took 7 bases from V and 14 from J; bases not matched to a gene: 4. Per the germline V gene, CDR1 is SQVTM and CDR2 is ANQGSEA.

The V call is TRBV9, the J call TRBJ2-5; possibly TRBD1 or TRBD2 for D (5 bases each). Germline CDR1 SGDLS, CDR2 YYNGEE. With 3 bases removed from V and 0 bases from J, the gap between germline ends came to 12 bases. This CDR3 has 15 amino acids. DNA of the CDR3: TGTGCCAGCAGCGCGACCGGGGCGTACCAAGAGACCCAGTACTTC. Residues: CASSATGAYQETQYF.

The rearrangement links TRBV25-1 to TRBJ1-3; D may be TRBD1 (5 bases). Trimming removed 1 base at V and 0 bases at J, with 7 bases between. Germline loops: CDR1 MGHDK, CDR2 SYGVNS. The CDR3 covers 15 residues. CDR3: CASSELDISGNTIYF. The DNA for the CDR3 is TGTGCCAGCAGTGAATTGGACATCTCTGGAAACACCATATATTTT.

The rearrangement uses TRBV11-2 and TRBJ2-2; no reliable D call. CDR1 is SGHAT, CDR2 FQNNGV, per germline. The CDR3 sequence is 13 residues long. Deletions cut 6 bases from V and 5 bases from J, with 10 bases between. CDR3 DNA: TGTGCCAGCAGGTACATAGGTACCGGGGAGCTGTTTTTT. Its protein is CASRYIGTGELFF.

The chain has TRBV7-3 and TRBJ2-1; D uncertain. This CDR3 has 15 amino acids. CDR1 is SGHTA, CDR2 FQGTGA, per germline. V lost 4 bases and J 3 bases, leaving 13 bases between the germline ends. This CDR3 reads CASSSSPLGYNEQFF. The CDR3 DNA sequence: TGTGCCAGCAGCTCATCTCCCCTAGGCTACAATGAGCAGTTCTTC.

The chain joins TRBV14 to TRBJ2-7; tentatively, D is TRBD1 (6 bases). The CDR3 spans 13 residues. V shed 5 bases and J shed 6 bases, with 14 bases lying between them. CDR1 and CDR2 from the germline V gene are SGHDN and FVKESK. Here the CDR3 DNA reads TGTGCCAGCAGCTTGACAGGTTCAACCGAGCAGTACTTC. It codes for CASSLTGSTEQYF.